The 16 T cell receptor beta chains given below trace back to one sample, sequenced in a study of T-cell reconstitution after alpha-beta-depleted transplantation in children. Construction of the TCRbeta library involved unique molecular identifiers. TCRdb passed the PCR reads through MiXCR, listing each CDR3 protein once. The table has around 800,000 distinct CDR3 sequences, less than 20% seen once. Sequencing was performed on PBMCs, mostly from graft donor cells, taken 360 days after TCRalphabeta/CD19-depleted stem cell transplant. The receptors were gathered from a male patient under 18 who had a stem cell transplant for acute lymphoblastic leukemia, so the T cells may come from the graft donor.

This clonotype was observed many times. This sequence joins TRBV5-1 and TRBJ2-1; no reliable D call. The germline CDR1 and CDR2 sequences are SGHRS and YFSETQ. The CDR3 runs 13 residues. With 2 bases removed from V and 4 bases from J, the gap between germline ends came to 7 bases. The CDR3 sequence is CASSFAGYNEQFF. CDR3 nucleotide sequence: TGCGCCAGCAGCTTTGCTGGTTACAATGAGCAGTTCTTC.

This clonotype was observed a handful of times. The chain has TRBV7-9 and TRBJ2-1, with 8 bases lining up with TRBD2. CDR1 SEHNR and CDR2 FQNEAQ come from the germline V gene (reference sequence). The CDR3 is 15 residues long. The V segment lost 1 base and the J segment 5 bases; nucleotides outside the gene matches: 4. CDR3 amino acids: CASSLELAEHNEQFF. As DNA, the CDR3 is TGTGCCAGCAGCTTAGAACTAGCGGAACACAATGAGCAGTTCTTC.

J is TRBJ2-5 and V is TRBV28, with 14 bases fitting TRBD2. Germline V gene sequence: CDR1 MDHEN, CDR2 SYDVKM. The CDR3 spans 17 residues. V dropped 4 bases and J dropped 5; count of bases not matched to a gene: 9. CDR3 in DNA: TGTGCCAGCAGTTCCCTGACTAGCGGGAGGGCCAGGGAGACCCAGTACTTC. Protein sequence: CASSSLTSGRARETQYF.

The V and J genes are TRBV7-9 and TRBJ1-1; D gene ambiguous. The CDR3 is 10 amino acids. CDR1 SEHNR and CDR2 FQNEAQ come from the germline V gene (reference sequence). V lost 5 bases and J 7 bases, leaving 5 bases between the germline ends. The CDR3 region is CASSALEAFF. The CDR3 DNA follows: TGTGCCAGCAGCGCACTTGAAGCTTTCTTT.

The chain uses TRBV11-2 and TRBJ1-1; D not certain. V was trimmed by 3 bases and J by 6 bases, leaving 11 bases between them. The CDR3 loop spans 13 amino acids. Germline V lookup: CDR1 SGHAT, CDR2 FQNNGV. The CDR3 region is CASSFQVLSEAFF. The CDR3 region has the DNA TGTGCCAGCAGCTTTCAGGTGTTATCTGAAGCTTTCTTT. The variable domain in full, completed from reference TRBV11-2 and TRBJ1-1, reads EAGVAQSPRYKIIEKRQSVAFWCNPISGHATLYWYQQILGQGPKLLIQFQNNGVVDDSQLPKDRFSAERLKGVDSTLKIQPAKLEDSAVYLCASSFQVLSEAFFGQGTRLTVV.

This clonotype has more than one count but fewer than ten. The chain couples TRBV24-1 to TRBJ2-2, with no clear D. The V gene lost 3 bases and the J gene lost 9 bases, with 22 bases spanning the gap. The CDR3 totals 17 residues. From germline, CDR1 is KGHDR and CDR2 SFDVKD. This CDR3 is CATSDPDGVNTRRELFF. CDR3 in DNA: TGTGCCACCAGTGATCCGGACGGCGTCAACACCCGCCGGGAGCTGTTTTTT.

The V gene is TRBV5-1, the J gene TRBJ2-5; TRBD2 matches at 10 bases. V lost 4 bases to trimming and J lost 1 base; unmatched junction nucleotides: 7. Germline values: CDR1 SGHRS, CDR2 YFSETQ. The CDR3 totals 16 residues. In DNA form, the CDR3 reads TGCGCCAGCAGCAGAGGACAGCGGGAGGGCCAAGAGACCCAGTACTTC. The encoded protein is CASSRGQREGQETQYF. Full variable domain (missing parts from reference TRBV5-1 and TRBJ2-5): KAGVTQTPRYLIKTRGQQVTLSCSPISGHRSVSWYQQTPGQGLQFLFEYFSETQRNKGNFPGRFSGRQFSNSRSEMNVSTLELGDSALYLCASSRGQREGQETQYFGPGTRLLVL.

This chain joins TRBV20-1 and TRBJ2-7; D possibly matches TRBD1 or TRBD2 (5 bases each). Trimming took off 3 bases at V and 6 bases at J, with 24 bases between the two ends. This CDR3 has 16 residues. CDR1 and CDR2 (germline): DFQATT, SNEGSKA (reference sequence). The CDR3 DNA reads as TGCAGTGCTAGGCCCCTTAGGGACCGACTGCTAGCCGAGCAGTACTTC. Translation gives CSARPLRDRLLAEQYF.

This clonotype has a handful of counts. The rearrangement uses TRBV5-5 and TRBJ1-1, with D possibly being TRBD1 (6 bases). Per germline, CDR1 SGHKS and CDR2 YYEKEE (reference sequence). Trimming took off 0 bases at V and 4 bases at J, with 13 bases between the two ends. This CDR3 spans 15 amino acids. DNA for the CDR3: TGTGCCAGCAGCTTGGATTGGGGGCGGGCCACTGAAGCTTTCTTT. Translation gives CASSLDWGRATEAFF.

The rearrangement uses TRBV7-8 and TRBJ2-1; TRBD2 is a possible D gene (6 bases). Trimming pared 7 bases from V and 0 bases from J, leaving 25 bases between. CDR1 and CDR2 (germline): SGHVS, FQNEAQ. This CDR3 contains 19 residues. The CDR3, as DNA: TGTGCCAGCATCAGCGGGTGGGGTTCGAAAGGGAGCTCCTACAATGAGCAGTTCTTC. Amino acid sequence: CASISGWGSKGSSYNEQFF.

This clonotype was seen a few times. CDR3 nucleotides: TGCAGGGTTTTCGGGACAGTCCTCGTATACGAGCAGTACTTC. Its translation is CRVFGTVLVYEQYF. The chain has TRBV20-1 and TRBJ2-7, with TRBD1 matching 7 bases. This CDR3 is 14 amino acids long. Germline-derived CDR1 and CDR2 are DFQATT and SNEGSKA (reference sequence).

This sequence joins TRBV5-1 and TRBJ2-6, with TRBD1 identical over 8 bases. Germline CDR1 and CDR2: SGHRS and YFSETQ. The CDR3 length is 18 residues. Unmatched junction bases numbered 5, after V lost 0 bases and J lost 0 bases. CDR3 region: CASSLGQGIGSGANVLTF. CDR3 nucleotide sequence: TGCGCCAGCAGCTTGGGACAGGGGATTGGCTCTGGGGCCAACGTCCTGACTTTC.

This rearrangement joins TRBV27 to TRBJ2-1; D remains ambiguous. Trimming took 2 bases from V and 0 from J, leaving 14 bases between them. Germline assignment: CDR1 MNHEY and CDR2 SMNVEV (reference sequence). The CDR3 loop spans 17 amino acids. CDR3 sequence (DNA): TGTGCCAGCAGTTTAATCTCGCGGAGAAGCTCCTACAATGAGCAGTTCTTC. Translating gives CASSLISRRSSYNEQFF.

The CDR3 here is CAISTGTVNTGELFF. In DNA form, the CDR3 reads TGTGCCATCAGCACCGGGACGGTGAACACCGGGGAGCTGTTTTTT. V usage is TRBV10-3 and J usage is TRBJ2-2, with D perhaps being TRBD1 or TRBD2 (5 bases each). V was clipped by 6 bases and J by 1 base, with 12 bases between them. Germline assignment: CDR1 ENHRY and CDR2 SYGVKD. CDR3 length: 15 amino acids.

There are a few counts of this clonotype. The CDR3 DNA follows: TGTGCCAGCAGTCCCATTGGGGGCCGTCAGCCCCAGCATTTT. This codes for CASSPIGGRQPQHF. The V gene is TRBV27, the J gene TRBJ1-5, with TRBD1 as a possible D gene (6 bases). CDR3 length: 14 amino acids. CDR1 and CDR2 from the germline V gene are MNHEY and SMNVEV (reference sequence). V shed 5 bases and J shed 6 bases, with 14 bases lying between them.

This clonotype has a handful of counts. The chain uses TRBV6-2 or TRBV6-3 and TRBJ2-1, with 10 nucleotides matching TRBD2. Losses at the gene ends were 6 bases for V and 8 bases for J; bases not matched to a gene: 10. Germline assignment: CDR1 MNHEY and CDR2 SVGEGT. The CDR3 sequence is 15 residues long. The CDR3 region has the DNA TGTGCCAGCAGCAACAGGCTAGCGGGAGATCATGAGCAGTTCTTC. Protein sequence: CASSNRLAGDHEQFF.